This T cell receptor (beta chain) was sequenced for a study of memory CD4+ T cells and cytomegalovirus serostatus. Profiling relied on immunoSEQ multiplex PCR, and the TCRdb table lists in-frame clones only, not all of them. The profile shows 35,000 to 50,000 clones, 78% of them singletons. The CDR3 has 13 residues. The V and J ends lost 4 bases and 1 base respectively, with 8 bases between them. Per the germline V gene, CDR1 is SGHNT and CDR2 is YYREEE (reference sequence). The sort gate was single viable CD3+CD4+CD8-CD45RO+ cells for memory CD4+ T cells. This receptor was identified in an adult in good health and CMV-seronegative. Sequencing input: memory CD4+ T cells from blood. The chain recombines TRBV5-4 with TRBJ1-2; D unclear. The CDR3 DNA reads TGTGCCAGCAGCCCCGACGGTAACTATGGCTACACCTTC. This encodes CASSPDGNYGYTF.